This T cell receptor (beta chain) was recovered during a study of blood T cell repertoires in COVID-19. In the study overall: Samples of COVID-19 (acute and convalescent) were obtained from the United States, Italy and Spain. PBMCs, B-cell-depleted T cells, or T cells provided the cDNA or gDNA that made up the material.

Trimming took off 0 bases at V and 4 bases at J, with 6 bases between the two ends. Per the germline V gene, CDR1 is SGHVS and CDR2 is FQNEAQ. This CDR3 has 13 amino acids. In the source study's methods: For nucleated cells, counts were estimated from reference gene primer amplification. TCRdb's table, derived via immunoSEQ multiplex PCR, lists solely in-frame clones and lacks some. V and J calls and clone size are copied from that table; D and trimming were computed from the DNA. In the table there are about 83,000 clones, roughly 86% of which are singletons. Sequenced material: peripheral blood. This sequence was found in a man of 80 years or more with active or convalescent COVID-19. V and J are TRBV7-8 and TRBJ1-1; a possible D gene is TRBD1 (5 bases). CDR3 DNA sequence: TGTGCCAGCAGCTTAGCAGGGGTCACTGAAGCTTTCTTT. Protein product: CASSLAGVTEAFF. The full variable domain, in which reference TRBV7-8 and TRBJ1-1 provide the parts outside the CDR3, is GAGVSQSPRYKVAKRGQDVALRCDPISGHVSLFWYQQALGQGPEFLTYFQNEAQLDKSGLPSDRFFAERPEGSVSTLKIQRTQQEDSAVYLCASSLAGVTEAFFGQGTRLTVV.